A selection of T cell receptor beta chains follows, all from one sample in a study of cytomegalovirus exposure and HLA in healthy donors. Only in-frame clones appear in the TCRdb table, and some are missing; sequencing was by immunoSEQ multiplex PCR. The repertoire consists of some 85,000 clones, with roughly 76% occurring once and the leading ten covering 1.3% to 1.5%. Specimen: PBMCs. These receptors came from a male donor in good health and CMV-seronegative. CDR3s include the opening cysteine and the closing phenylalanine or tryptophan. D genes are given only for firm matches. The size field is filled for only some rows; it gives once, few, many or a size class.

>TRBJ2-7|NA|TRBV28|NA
CASGDKTYEQYF
TGTGCCAGCGGGGACAAGACCTACGAGCAGTACTTC
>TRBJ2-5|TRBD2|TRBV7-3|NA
CASSPSSGGAETQYF
TGTGCCAGCAGCCCTAGTAGCGGGGGGGCGGAGACCCAGTACTTC
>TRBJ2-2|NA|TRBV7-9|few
CASSFTGTQRVTGELFF
TGTGCCAGCAGCTTCACCGGGACACAGAGGGTCACCGGGGAGCTGTTTTTT
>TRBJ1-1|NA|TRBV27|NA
CASSSPGGGTEAFF
TGTGCCAGCAGTTCCCCGGGCGGGGGCACTGAAGCTTTCTTT
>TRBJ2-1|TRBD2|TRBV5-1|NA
CASVRLAGAYNEQFF
TGCGCCAGCGTAAGACTAGCGGGAGCCTACAATGAGCAGTTCTTC
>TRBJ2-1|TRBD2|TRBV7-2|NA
CASRSKAGGLRYNEQFF
TGTGCCAGCAGATCTAAAGCGGGAGGGCTTCGTTACAATGAGCAGTTCTTC
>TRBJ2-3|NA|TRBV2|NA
CASTVLPTGRDTQYF
TGTGCCAGCACTGTACTACCGACTGGTAGGGATACGCAGTATTTT
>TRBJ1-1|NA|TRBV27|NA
CASRPAGGPEAFF
TGTGCCAGCAGACCTGCGGGGGGGCCTGAAGCTTTCTTT
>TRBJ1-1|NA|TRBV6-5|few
CASSFRQLNTEAFF
TGTGCCAGCAGTTTCCGACAGCTGAACACTGAAGCTTTCTTT
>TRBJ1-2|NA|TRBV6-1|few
CASNQRFGYTF
TGTGCCAGCAATCAGCGTTTTGGCTACACCTTC
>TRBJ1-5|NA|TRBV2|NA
CASTREGQPQHF
TGTGCCAGCACTAGGGAGGGACAGCCCCAGCATTTT
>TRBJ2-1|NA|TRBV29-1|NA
CSVRGGDRSYNEQFF
TGCAGCGTTAGAGGCGGAGACAGATCCTACAATGAGCAGTTCTTC
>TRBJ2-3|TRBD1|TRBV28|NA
CASSFDRGRPDTQYF
TGTGCCAGCAGTTTCGACAGGGGGCGCCCAGATACGCAGTATTTT
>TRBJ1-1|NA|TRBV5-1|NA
CASSFGGEGTEAFF
TGCGCCAGCAGCTTCGGGGGGGAGGGCACTGAAGCTTTCTTT
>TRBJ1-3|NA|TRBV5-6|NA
CASSPEGVTPLGNTIYF
TGTGCCAGCAGCCCGGAAGGGGTAACTCCTTTGGGAAACACCATATATTTT
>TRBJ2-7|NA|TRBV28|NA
CASSSWAGLYEQYF
TGTGCCAGCAGTTCGTGGGCGGGGCTTTACGAGCAGTACTTC
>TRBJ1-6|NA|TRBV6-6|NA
CASTLGAGANNSPLHF
TGTGCCAGCACCCTGGGGGCAGGGGCTAATAATTCACCCCTCCACTTT
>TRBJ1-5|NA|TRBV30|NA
CAWNRGYSNQPQHF
TGTGCCTGGAATAGAGGTTATAGCAATCAGCCCCAGCATTTT
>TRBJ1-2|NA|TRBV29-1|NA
CSVGEVYGYTF
TGCAGCGTTGGGGAGGTTTATGGCTACACCTTC
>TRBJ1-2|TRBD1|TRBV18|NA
CASSNKGAVTISNYGYTF
TGTGCCAGCTCAAACAAGGGGGCCGTGACGATTTCTAACTATGGCTACACCTTC
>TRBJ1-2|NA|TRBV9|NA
CASSVVPSGYGYTF
TGTGCCAGCAGCGTAGTTCCCTCGGGGTATGGCTACACCTTC
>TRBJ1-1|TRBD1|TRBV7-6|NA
CASSLALRAWDRGTEAFF
TGTGCCAGCAGCTTAGCGCTAAGGGCGTGGGACAGGGGCACTGAAGCTTTCTTT
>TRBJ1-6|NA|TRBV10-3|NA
CAISAGFNSPLHF
TGTGCCATCAGTGCCGGGTTTAATTCACCCCTCCACTTT
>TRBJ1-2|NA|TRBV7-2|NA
CASSREGTPLNYGYTF
TGTGCCAGCAGCCGTGAAGGGACACCATTAAACTATGGCTACACCTTC
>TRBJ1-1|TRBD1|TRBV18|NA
CASSPRQGANTEAFF
TGTGCCAGCTCACCACGACAGGGGGCGAACACTGAAGCTTTCTTT
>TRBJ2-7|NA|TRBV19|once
CASSMSVFYEQYF
TGTGCCAGTAGTATGAGTGTGTTCTACGAGCAGTACTTC
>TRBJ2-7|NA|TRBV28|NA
CASGFPGQYYEQYF
TGTGCCAGCGGGTTTCCGGGACAATACTACGAGCAGTACTTC
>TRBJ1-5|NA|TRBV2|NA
CAAGDDQPQHF
TGTGCCGCGGGGGATGATCAGCCCCAGCATTTT
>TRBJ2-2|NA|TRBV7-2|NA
CASSTTGTGELFF
TGTGCCAGCAGCACAACAGGGACCGGGGAGCTGTTTTTT
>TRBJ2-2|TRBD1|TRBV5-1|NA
CASRYEGATTGELFF
TGCGCCAGCAGATACGAGGGGGCAACCACCGGGGAGCTGTTTTTT
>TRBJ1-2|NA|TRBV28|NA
CASSSTDGYTF
TGTGCCAGCAGTTCGACAGATGGCTACACCTTC
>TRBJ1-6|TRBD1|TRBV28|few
CASSRQGSPLHF
TGTGCCAGCAGTAGACAGGGTTCACCCCTCCACTTT
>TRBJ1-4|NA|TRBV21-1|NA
CARRQIRDRGQREEEKLFF
TGTGCCAGAAGACAAATCCGGGACAGGGGGCAAAGAGAAGAAGAAAAACTGTTTTTT
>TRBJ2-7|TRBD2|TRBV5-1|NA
CASSLDGRKANEQYF
TGCGCCAGCAGCTTGGACGGGAGGAAGGCAAACGAGCAGTACTTC
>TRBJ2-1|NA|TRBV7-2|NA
CASSLLGGGEQFF
TGTGCCAGCAGCTTGTTAGGGGGAGGGGAGCAGTTCTTC
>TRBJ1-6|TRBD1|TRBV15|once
CATSRDRDRVSPLHF
TGTGCCACCAGCAGAGACCGGGACAGGGTTTCACCCCTCCACTTT
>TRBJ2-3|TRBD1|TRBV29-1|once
CSVAIGQGTDTQYF
TGCAGCGTTGCAATTGGACAGGGCACAGATACGCAGTATTTT
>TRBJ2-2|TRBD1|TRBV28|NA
CASSLRGTGGRATGELFF
TGTGCCAGCAGTTTGAGGGGGACAGGGGGTCGCGCCACCGGGGAGCTGTTTTTT
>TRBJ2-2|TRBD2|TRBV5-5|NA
CASSLAPSTSGLVTGELFF
TGTGCCAGCAGCTTGGCCCCTTCGACTAGCGGACTTGTAACCGGGGAGCTGTTTTTT
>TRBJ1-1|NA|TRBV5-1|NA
CASRPVGGPPEAFF
TGCGCCAGCAGACCCGTCGGTGGGCCACCTGAAGCTTTCTTT
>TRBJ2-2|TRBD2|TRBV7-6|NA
CASSLPVAGLNTGELFF
TGTGCCAGCAGCTTACCTGTAGCGGGACTGAACACCGGGGAGCTGTTTTTT
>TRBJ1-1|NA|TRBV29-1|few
CSVDLDTTEAFF
TGCAGCGTTGACCTGGACACCACTGAAGCTTTCTTT
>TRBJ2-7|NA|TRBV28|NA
CASSLEGGYRNREQYF
TGTGCCAGCAGTCTCGAGGGGGGGTATAGAAACCGGGAGCAGTACTTC
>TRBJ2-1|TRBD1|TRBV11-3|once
CASSFGQGSKNEQFF
TGTGCCAGCAGCTTCGGACAGGGGAGTAAGAATGAGCAGTTCTTC
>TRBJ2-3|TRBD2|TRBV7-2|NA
CASSLEPSGRTDTQYF
TGTGCCAGCAGCTTAGAACCTAGCGGGAGGACAGATACGCAGTATTTT
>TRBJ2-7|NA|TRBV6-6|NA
CASSVGTGSSYEQYF
TGTGCCAGCAGCGTCGGGACTGGCAGCTCCTACGAGCAGTACTTC
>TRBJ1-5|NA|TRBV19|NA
CASRSDRLRSQPQHF
TGTGCCAGTAGATCAGACAGGCTACGGAGTCAGCCCCAGCATTTT
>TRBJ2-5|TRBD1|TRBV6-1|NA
CASQTGGVQTQYF
TGTGCCAGCCAGACAGGGGGAGTGCAGACCCAGTACTTC